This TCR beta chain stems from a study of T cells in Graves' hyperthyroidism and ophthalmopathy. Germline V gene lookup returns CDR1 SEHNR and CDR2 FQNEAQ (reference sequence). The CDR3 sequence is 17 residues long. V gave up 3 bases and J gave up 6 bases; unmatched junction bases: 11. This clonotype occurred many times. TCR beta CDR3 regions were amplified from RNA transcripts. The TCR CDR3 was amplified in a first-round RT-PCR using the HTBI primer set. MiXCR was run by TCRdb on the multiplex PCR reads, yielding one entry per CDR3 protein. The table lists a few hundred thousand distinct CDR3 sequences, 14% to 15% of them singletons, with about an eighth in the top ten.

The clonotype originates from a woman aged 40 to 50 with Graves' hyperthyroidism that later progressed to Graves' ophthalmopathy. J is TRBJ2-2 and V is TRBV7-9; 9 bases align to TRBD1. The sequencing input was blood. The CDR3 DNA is TGTGCCAGCAGCTTCTTTGTATACCGGGACAGGGCCGGGGAGCTGTTTTTT. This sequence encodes CASSFFVYRDRAGELFF.